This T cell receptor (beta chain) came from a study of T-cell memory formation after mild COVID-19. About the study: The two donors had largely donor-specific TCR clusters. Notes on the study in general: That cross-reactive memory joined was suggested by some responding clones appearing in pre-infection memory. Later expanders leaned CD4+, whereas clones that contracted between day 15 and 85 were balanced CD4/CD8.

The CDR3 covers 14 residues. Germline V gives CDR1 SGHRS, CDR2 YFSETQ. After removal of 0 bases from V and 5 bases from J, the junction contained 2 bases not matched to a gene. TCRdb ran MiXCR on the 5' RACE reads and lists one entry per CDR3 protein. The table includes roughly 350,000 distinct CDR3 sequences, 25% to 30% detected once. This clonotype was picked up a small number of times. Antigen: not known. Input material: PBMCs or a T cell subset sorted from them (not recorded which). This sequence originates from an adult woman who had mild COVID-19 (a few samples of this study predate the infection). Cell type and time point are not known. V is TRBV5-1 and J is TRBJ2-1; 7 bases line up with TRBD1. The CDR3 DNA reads TGCGCCAGCAGCTTGGACAGGGGAAACAATGAGCAGTTCTTC. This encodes CASSLDRGNNEQFF.